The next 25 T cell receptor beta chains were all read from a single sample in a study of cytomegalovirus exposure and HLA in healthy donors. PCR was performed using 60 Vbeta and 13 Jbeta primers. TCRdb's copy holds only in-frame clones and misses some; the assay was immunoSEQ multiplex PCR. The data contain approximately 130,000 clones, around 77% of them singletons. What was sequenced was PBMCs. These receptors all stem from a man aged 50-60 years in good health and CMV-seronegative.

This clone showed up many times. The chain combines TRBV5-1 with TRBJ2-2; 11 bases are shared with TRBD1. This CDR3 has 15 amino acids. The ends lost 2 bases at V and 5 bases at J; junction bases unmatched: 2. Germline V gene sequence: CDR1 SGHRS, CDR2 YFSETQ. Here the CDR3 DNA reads TGCGCCAGCAGCTTAGGACAGGGGGCGACCGGGGAGCTGTTTTTT. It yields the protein CASSLGQGATGELFF.

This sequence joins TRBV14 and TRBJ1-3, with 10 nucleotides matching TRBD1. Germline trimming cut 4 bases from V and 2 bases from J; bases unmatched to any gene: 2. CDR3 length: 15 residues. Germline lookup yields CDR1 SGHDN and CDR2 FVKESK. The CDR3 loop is CASSPGTGAGNTIYF. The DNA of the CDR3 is TGTGCCAGCAGCCCCGGGACAGGGGCTGGAAACACCATATATTTT.

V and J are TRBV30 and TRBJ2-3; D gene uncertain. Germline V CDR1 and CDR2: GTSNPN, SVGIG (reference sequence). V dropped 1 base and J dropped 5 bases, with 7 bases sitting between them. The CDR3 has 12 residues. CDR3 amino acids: CAWSATGDTQYF. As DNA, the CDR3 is TGTGCCTGGAGTGCGACGGGAGATACGCAGTATTTT.

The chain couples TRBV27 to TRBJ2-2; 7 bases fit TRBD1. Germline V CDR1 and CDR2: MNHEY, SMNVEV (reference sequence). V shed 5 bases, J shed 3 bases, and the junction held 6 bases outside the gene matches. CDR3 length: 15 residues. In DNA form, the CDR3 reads TGTGCCAGCAGTACTATACAGGGGTACACCGGGGAGCTGTTTTTT. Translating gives CASSTIQGYTGELFF.

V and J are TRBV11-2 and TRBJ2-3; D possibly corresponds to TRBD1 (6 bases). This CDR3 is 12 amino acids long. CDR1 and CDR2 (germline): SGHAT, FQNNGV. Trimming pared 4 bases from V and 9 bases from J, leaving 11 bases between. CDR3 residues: CASSYRQDTQYF. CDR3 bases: TGTGCCAGCAGCTACCGACAGGACACGCAGTATTTT.

The DNA for the CDR3 is TGCGCCAGCAGCGAAGAGGGCCAGGCCGGTGATACGCAGTATTTT. The encoded protein is CASSEEGQAGDTQYF. This chain links TRBV5-1 with TRBJ2-3; a possible D gene is TRBD2 (5 bases). The CDR3 runs 15 residues. Trimming left V 4 bases short and J 6 bases short, with 18 bases between. CDR1 is SGHRS and CDR2 is YFSETQ in the germline V gene.

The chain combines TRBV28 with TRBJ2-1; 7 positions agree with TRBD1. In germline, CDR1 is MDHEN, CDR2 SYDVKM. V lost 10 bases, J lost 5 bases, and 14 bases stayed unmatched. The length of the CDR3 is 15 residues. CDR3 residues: CATKKGDRDDNEQFF. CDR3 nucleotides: TGTGCCACTAAGAAGGGCGACAGGGACGACAATGAGCAGTTCTTC. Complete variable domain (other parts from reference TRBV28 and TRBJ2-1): DVKVTQSSRYLVKRTGEKVFLECVQDMDHENMFWYRQDPGLGLRLIYFSYDVKMKEKGDIPEGYSVSREKKERFSLILESASTNQTSMYLCATKKGDRDDNEQFFGPGTRLTVL.

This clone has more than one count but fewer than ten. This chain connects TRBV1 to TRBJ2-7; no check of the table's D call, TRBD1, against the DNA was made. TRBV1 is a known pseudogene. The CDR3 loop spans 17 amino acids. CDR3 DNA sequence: TGCACCAGCAGCCAAGAGAAGTGCTTTTGCAGGGCCTACGAGCAGTACTTC. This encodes CTSSQEKCFCRAYEQYF.

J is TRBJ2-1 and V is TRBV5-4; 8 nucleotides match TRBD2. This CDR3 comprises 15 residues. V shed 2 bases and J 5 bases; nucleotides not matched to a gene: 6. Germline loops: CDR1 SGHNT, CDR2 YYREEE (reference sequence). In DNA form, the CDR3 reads TGTGCCAGCAGCTTTCCTGCGGGAGGCGACAATGAGCAGTTCTTC. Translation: CASSFPAGGDNEQFF.

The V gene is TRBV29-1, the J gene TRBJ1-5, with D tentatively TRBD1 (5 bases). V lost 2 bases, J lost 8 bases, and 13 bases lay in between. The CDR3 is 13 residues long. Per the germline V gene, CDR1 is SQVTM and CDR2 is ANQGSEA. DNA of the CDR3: TGCAGCGTTGAAATGGTAATAGGGGAGCCCCAGCATTTT. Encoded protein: CSVEMVIGEPQHF. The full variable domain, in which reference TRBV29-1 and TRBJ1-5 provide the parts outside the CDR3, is SAVISQKPSRDICQRGTSLTIQCQVDSQVTMMFWYRQQPGQSLTLIATANQGSEATYESGFVIDKFPISRPNLTFSTLTVSNMSPEDSSIYLCSVEMVIGEPQHFGDGTRLSIL.

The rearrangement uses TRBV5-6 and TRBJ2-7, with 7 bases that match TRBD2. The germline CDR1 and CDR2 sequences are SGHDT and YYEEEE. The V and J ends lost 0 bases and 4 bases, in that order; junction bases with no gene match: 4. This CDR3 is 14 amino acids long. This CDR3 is CASSLAGGRYEQYF. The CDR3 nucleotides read TGTGCCAGCAGCTTGGCGGGAGGAAGGTACGAGCAGTACTTC.

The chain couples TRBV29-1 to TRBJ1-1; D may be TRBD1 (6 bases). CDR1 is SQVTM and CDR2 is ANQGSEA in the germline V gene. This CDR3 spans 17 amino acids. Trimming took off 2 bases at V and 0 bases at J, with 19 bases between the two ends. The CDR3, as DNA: TGCAGCGTTGAAAAGGGGGGGCGCGGGGTTTTGAACACTGAAGCTTTCTTT. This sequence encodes CSVEKGGRGVLNTEAFF.

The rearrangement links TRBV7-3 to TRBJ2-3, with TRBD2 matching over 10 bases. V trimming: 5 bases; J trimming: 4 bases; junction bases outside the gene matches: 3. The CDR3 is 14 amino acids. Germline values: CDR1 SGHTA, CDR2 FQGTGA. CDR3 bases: TGTGCCAGCAGCCCTAGCGGGAGTGCAGATACGCAGTATTTT. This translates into CASSPSGSADTQYF.

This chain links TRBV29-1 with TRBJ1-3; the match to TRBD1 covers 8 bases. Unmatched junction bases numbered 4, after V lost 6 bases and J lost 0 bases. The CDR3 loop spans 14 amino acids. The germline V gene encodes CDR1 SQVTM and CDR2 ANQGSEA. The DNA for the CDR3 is TGCAGCGTCCAACAGGGGGGCTCTGGAAACACCATATATTTT. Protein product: CSVQQGGSGNTIYF. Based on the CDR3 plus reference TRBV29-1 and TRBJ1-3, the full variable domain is SAVISQKPSRDICQRGTSLTIQCQVDSQVTMMFWYRQQPGQSLTLIATANQGSEATYESGFVIDKFPISRPNLTFSTLTVSNMSPEDSSIYLCSVQQGGSGNTIYFGEGSWLTVV.

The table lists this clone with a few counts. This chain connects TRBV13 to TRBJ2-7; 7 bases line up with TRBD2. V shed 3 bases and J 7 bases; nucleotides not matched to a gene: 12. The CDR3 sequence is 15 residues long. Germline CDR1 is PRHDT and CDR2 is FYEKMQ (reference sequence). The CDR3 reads CASSLQGLPLREQYF. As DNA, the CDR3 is TGTGCCAGCAGCTTGCAGGGACTACCCCTCAGGGAGCAGTACTTC.

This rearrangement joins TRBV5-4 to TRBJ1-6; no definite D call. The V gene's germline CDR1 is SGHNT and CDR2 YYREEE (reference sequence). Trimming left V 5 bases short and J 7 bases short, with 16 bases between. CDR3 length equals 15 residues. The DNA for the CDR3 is TGTGCCAGCAGTCGTAGTACCCAGACAAATTCACCCCTCCACTTT. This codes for CASSRSTQTNSPLHF.

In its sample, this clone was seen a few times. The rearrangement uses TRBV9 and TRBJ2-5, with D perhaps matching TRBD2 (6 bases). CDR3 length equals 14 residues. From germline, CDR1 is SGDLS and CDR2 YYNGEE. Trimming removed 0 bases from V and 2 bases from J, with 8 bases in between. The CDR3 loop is CASSVGAGQETQYF. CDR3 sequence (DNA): TGTGCCAGCAGCGTAGGTGCGGGGCAAGAGACCCAGTACTTC.

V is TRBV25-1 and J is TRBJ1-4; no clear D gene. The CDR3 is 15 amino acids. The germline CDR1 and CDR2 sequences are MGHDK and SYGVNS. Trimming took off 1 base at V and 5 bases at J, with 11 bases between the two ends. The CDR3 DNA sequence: TGTGCCAGCAGTGAATTGGAAGGGAGGAATGAAAAACTGTTTTTT. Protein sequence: CASSELEGRNEKLFF. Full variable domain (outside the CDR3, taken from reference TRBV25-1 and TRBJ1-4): EADIYQTPRYLVIGTGKKITLECSQTMGHDKMYWYQQDPGMELHLIHYSYGVNSTEKGDLSSESTVSRIRTEHFPLTLESARPSHTSQYLCASSELEGRNEKLFFGSGTQLSVL.

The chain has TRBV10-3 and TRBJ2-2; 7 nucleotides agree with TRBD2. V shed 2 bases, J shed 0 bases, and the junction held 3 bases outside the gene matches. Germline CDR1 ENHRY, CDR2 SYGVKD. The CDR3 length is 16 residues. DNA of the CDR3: TGTGCCATCAGTGAGACCGGGACTACGAACACCGGGGAGCTGTTTTTT. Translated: CAISETGTTNTGELFF.

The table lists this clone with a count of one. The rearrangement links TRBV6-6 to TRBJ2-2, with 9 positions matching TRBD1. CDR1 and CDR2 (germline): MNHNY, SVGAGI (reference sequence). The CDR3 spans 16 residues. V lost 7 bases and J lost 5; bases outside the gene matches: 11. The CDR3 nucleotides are TGTGCCAGCACCCTACCAGGGACAGGGAAAACCGGGGAGCTGTTTTTT. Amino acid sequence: CASTLPGTGKTGELFF.

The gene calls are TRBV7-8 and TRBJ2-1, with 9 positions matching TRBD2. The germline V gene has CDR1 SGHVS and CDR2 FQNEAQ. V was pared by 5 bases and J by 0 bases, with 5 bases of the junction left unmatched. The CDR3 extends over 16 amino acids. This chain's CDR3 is CASSAQTSGSYNEQFF. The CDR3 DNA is TGTGCCAGCAGCGCCCAGACTAGCGGCTCCTACAATGAGCAGTTCTTC.

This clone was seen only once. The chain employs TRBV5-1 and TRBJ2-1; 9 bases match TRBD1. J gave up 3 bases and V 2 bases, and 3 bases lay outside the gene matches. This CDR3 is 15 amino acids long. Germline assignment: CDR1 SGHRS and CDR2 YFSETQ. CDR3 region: CASSLTGGDYNEQFF. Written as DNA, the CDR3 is TGCGCCAGCAGCTTAACAGGGGGCGACTACAATGAGCAGTTCTTC.

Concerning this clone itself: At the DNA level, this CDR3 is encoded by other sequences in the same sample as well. CDR3 sequence reads: CASSPLAGGTGELFF. In DNA, the CDR3 is TGTGCCAGCAGCCCCCTAGCGGGAGGGACCGGGGAGCTGTTTTTT. The rearrangement uses TRBV27 and TRBJ2-2, with 12 bases aligning to TRBD2. Germline lookup yields CDR1 MNHEY and CDR2 SMNVEV (reference sequence). J lost 5 bases, V lost 6 bases, and 4 bases had no gene match. This CDR3 has 15 amino acids.

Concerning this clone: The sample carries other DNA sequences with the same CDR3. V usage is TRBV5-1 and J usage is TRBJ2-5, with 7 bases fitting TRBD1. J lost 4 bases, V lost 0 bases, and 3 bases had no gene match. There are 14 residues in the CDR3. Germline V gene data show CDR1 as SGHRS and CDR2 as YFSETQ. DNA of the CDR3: TGCGCCAGCAGCTTGGGACAGGGCGGAGAGACCCAGTACTTC. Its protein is CASSLGQGGETQYF.

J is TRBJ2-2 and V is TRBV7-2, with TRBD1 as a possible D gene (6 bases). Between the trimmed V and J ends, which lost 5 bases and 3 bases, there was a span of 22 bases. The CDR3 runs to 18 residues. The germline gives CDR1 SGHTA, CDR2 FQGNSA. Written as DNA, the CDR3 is TGTGCCAGCAGCCCGGGTTGGGGATACAGGGATCACACCGGGGAGCTGTTTTTT. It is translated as CASSPGWGYRDHTGELFF. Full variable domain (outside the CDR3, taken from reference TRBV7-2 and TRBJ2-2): GAGVSQSPSNKVTEKGKDVELRCDPISGHTALYWYRQSLGQGLEFLIYFQGNSAPDKSGLPSDRFSAERTGGSVSTLTIQRTQQEDSAVYLCASSPGWGYRDHTGELFFGEGSRLTVL.